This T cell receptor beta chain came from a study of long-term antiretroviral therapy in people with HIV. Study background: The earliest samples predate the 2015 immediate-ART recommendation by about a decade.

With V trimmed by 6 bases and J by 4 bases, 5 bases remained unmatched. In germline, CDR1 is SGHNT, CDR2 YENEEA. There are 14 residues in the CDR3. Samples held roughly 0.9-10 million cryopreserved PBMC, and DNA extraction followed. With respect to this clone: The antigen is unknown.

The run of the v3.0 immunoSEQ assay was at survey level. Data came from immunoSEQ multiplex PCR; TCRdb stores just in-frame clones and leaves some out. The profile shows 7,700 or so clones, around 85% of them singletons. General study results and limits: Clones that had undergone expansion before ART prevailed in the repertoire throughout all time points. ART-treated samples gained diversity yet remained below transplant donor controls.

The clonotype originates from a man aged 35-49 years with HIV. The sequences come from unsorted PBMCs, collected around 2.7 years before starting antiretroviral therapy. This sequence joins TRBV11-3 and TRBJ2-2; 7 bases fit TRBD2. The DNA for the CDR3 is TGTGCCAGCAGGACCTCGGGGGGCACCGGGGAGCTGTTTTTT. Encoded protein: CASRTSGGTGELFF.